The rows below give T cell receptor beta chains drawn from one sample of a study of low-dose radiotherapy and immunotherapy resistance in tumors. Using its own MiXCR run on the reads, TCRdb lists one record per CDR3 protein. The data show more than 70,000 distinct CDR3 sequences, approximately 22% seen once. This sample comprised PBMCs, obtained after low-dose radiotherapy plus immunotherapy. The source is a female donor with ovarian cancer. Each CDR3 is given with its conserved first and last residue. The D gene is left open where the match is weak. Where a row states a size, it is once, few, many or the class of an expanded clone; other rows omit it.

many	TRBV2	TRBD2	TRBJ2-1	CASKRGSGLAYEQFF	TGTGCCAGCAAGAGGGGGTCAGGACTAGCCTATGAGCAGTTCTTC
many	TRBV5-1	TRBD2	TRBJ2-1	CASSWGLAGDNEQFF	TGCGCCAGCAGCTGGGGACTAGCGGGGGACAATGAGCAGTTCTTC
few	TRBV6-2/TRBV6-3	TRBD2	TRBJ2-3	CASSYTSGSTDTQYF	TGTGCCAGCAGTTACACTAGCGGGAGCACAGATACGCAGTATTTT
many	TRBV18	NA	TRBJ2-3	CASSPRTRVTDTQYF	TGTGCCAGCTCACCCCGGACCAGGGTCACAGATACGCAGTATTTT
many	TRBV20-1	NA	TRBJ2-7	CSARGSTYEQYF	TGCAGTGCTAGAGGAAGCACCTACGAGCAGTACTTC
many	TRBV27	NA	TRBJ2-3	CASSYVRMPSPDTQYF	TGTGCCAGCAGTTACGTCCGGATGCCGTCGCCAGATACGCAGTATTTT
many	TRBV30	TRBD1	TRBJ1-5	CAWAPPTGYSNQPQHF	TGTGCCTGGGCCCCCCCGACAGGGTATAGCAATCAGCCCCAGCATTTT
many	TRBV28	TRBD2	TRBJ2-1	CASSSIAGGYNEQFF	TGTGCCAGCAGTTCCATAGCGGGGGGCTACAATGAGCAGTTCTTC
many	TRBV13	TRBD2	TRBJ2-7	CASSLGRTSGPYEQYF	TGTGCCAGCAGCTTAGGACGGACTAGCGGTCCCTACGAGCAGTACTTC
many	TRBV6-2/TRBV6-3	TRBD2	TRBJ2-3	CAVGTNPTDTQYF	TGTGCCGTCGGGACTAACCCCACAGATACGCAGTATTTT
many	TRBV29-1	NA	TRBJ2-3	CSVSVRDTQYF	TGCAGCGTTTCGGTCCGGGATACGCAGTATTTT
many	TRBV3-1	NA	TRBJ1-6	CASSQGSGSYNSPLHF	TGTGCCAGCAGCCAAGGAAGTGGGTCCTATAATTCACCCCTCCACTTT
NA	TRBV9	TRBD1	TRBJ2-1	CASSVVEAGGLGGEQFF	TGTGCCAGCAGCGTAGTTGAGGCAGGGGGCCTAGGAGGGGAGCAGTTCTTC
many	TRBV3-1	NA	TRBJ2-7	CASSQVRQGRLDF	TGTGCCAGCAGCCAAGTTAGGCAGGGTCGCTTGGACTTC
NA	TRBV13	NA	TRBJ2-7	CASSPPPVGRDYEQYF	TGTGCCAGCAGCCCGCCACCAGTCGGACGGGACTACGAGCAGTACTTC
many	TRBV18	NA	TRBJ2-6	CASSQVRLSGANVLTF	TGTGCCAGCTCACAAGTACGTCTCTCTGGGGCCAACGTCCTGACTTTC
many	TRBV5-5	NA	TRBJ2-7	CASSLSTGGYEQYF	TGTGCCAGCAGCCTATCGACTGGAGGCTACGAGCAGTACTTC
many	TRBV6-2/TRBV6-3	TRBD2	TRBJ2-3	CASSSHGTSDRTDTQYF	TGTGCCAGCAGCTCCCACGGGACTAGCGACCGCACAGATACGCAGTATTTT
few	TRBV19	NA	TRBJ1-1	CASSSSTLDTEAFF	TGTGCCAGTAGTTCTTCGACCCTAGACACTGAAGCTTTCTTT
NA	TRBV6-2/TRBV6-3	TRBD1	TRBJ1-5	CASGRIRDRGQSQHF	TGTGCCAGCGGTCGAATCCGGGACAGGGGGCAGTCCCAGCATTTT
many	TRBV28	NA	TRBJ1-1	CASSLARGIKTEAFF	TGTGCCAGCAGTTTGGCTAGGGGGATAAAGACTGAAGCTTTCTTT
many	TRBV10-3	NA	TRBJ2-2	CAISESSRTGELFF	TGTGCCATCAGTGAGAGTAGCCGGACCGGGGAGCTGTTTTTT
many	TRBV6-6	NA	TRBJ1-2	CASSSPGDSYGYTF	TGTGCCAGCAGTTCCCCAGGAGATAGCTATGGCTACACCTTC
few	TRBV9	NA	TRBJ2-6	CASSVALGGTGANVLTF	TGTGCCAGCAGCGTAGCTCTCGGGGGAACTGGGGCCAACGTCCTGACTTTC
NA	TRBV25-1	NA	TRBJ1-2	CASSEYPDYGYTF	TGTGCCAGCAGTGAATATCCGGACTATGGCTACACCTTC
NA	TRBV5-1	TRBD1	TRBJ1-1	CASSSGQGMNTEAFF	TGCGCCAGCAGCTCAGGACAGGGGATGAACACTGAAGCTTTCTTT
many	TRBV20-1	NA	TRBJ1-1	CSARDRSGVWSEAFF	TGCAGTGCTAGAGATCGGTCAGGGGTTTGGTCTGAAGCTTTCTTT
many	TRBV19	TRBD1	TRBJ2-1	CASSIRQGAYEQFF	TGTGCCAGTAGTATACGACAGGGGGCCTATGAGCAGTTCTTC
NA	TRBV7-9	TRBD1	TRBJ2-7	CASSVGTGFEGEQYF	TGTGCCAGCAGCGTAGGGACAGGGTTTGAGGGCGAGCAGTACTTC
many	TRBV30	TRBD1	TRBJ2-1	CAWKKGAWGSYNEQFF	TGTGCCTGGAAAAAGGGGGCGTGGGGTTCCTACAATGAGCAGTTCTTC
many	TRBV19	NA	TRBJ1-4	CASSIPADQNEKLFF	TGTGCCAGTAGTATCCCTGCGGACCAGAATGAAAAACTGTTTTTT
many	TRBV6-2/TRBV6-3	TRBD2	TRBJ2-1	CASSLSPGGSYNEQFF	TGTGCCAGCAGTCTCAGTCCGGGGGGCTCCTACAATGAGCAGTTCTTC
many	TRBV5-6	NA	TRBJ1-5	CASSLGGGESNQPQHF	TGTGCCAGCAGCTTGGGTGGGGGGGAAAGCAATCAGCCCCAGCATTTT
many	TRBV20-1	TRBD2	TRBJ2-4	CSARFLTSGGDLAKNIQYF	TGCAGTGCTAGATTCCTGACTAGCGGGGGAGATCTAGCCAAAAACATTCAGTACTTC
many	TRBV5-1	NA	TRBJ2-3	CASSLVGGGRTDTQYF	TGCGCCAGCAGCTTGGTAGGCGGGGGCCGCACAGATACGCAGTATTTT
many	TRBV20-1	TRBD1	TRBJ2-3	CSARRGPDTQYF	TGCAGTGCTAGGAGGGGGCCAGATACGCAGTATTTT
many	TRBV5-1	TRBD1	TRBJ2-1	CASSFQGQPSYNEQFF	TGCGCCAGCAGCTTTCAGGGACAGCCCTCCTACAATGAGCAGTTCTTC
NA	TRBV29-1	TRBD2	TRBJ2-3	CSARTSGGASDTQYF	TGCAGCGCTAGGACTAGCGGGGGGGCGTCAGATACGCAGTATTTT
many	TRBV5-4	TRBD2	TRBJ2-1	CASSFTRTSGYNEQFF	TGTGCCAGCAGCTTTACACGGACTAGCGGTTACAATGAGCAGTTCTTC
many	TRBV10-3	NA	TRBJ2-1	CAISGSVNEQFF	TGTGCCATCAGTGGGTCAGTCAATGAGCAGTTCTTC
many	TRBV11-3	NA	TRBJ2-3	CASSLPGFDTQYF	TGTGCCAGCAGCTTACCAGGATTCGATACGCAGTATTTT
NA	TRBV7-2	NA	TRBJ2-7	CASSLRQTYEQYF	TGTGCCAGCAGCTTACGACAGACCTACGAGCAGTACTTC
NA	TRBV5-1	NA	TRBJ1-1	CASSASGTNKEEAFF	TGCGCCAGCAGCGCCTCCGGGACAAATAAAGAGGAAGCTTTCTTT
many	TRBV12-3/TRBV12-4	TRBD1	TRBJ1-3	CASRQQGAVGNTIYF	TGTGCCAGCAGGCAACAGGGGGCCGTCGGAAACACCATATATTTT
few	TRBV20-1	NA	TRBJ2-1	CSARGAADRQYNEQFF	TGCAGTGCTAGAGGGGCCGCCGACAGGCAATACAATGAGCAGTTCTTC
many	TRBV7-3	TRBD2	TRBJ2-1	CASSRRRSGGAGEQFF	TGTGCCAGCAGCCGACGGAGGAGCGGGGGGGCAGGCGAGCAGTTCTTC
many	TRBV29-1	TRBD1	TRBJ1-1	CSVVVGTGTEAFF	TGCAGCGTTGTGGTAGGGACAGGGACTGAAGCTTTCTTT
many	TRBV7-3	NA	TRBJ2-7	CASSLRAGTPYEQYF	TGTGCCAGCAGCTTAAGGGCAGGTACCCCCTACGAGCAGTACTTC
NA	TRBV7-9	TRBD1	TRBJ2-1	CASRVRTGANEQFF	TGTGCCAGCAGGGTGAGGACAGGCGCCAATGAGCAGTTCTTC